The sequence of this T cell receptor (beta chain) was determined in a study of beta chain features in type 1 diabetes. The CDR3 is 14 residues long. The germline gives CDR1 MNHEY, CDR2 SMNVEV (reference sequence). The germline V and J ends were trimmed by 6 bases and 3 bases, with 12 bases remaining between them. Overall study results and limits: For Type 1 diabetes patients, all four CD4+ subsets carried TCRB CDR3s that were moderately but significantly shorter. For patients and controls alike, PCR might favor shorter templates to the same degree.

Only a few counts were recorded for this clone. Its antigen is still unknown. Reverse transcribing all isolated RNA meant expressed TCRB transcripts were sequenced. There were around 3.5 million reads on average in the naive, central memory and regulatory T cell samples. The method was immunoSEQ multiplex PCR; TCRdb's version includes in-frame clones alone and lacks a portion of them. This table has about 160,000 clones, approximately 9% appearing once. This chain connects TRBV27 to TRBJ1-5; D is possibly TRBD1 (5 bases). The receptor's source is a woman aged 18-29 years in good health. Input material: central memory CD4+ T cells from blood. CDR3 in amino acids: CASSRVGSNQPQHF. The CDR3 coding sequence is TGTGCCAGCAGCAGGGTTGGGTCCAATCAGCCCCAGCATTTT.